This TCR beta chain derives from a study of blood T cell repertoires in COVID-19. Clones were sequenced by immunoSEQ multiplex PCR, and TCRdb holds only the in-frame ones, with some missing. The table includes just over 350,000 clones, less than 90% detected once. Germline CDR1 and CDR2: LNHDA and SQIVND (reference sequence). Trimming took off 3 bases at V and 3 bases at J, with 9 bases between the two ends. The CDR3 extends over 14 amino acids. Only one count was recorded for this clone. Participants' reported clinical history set cohort assignment. This clonotype was sampled from a woman between 25 and 40 years old who had recovered from COVID-19. V gene TRBV19 combines with J gene TRBJ2-1, with D unclear. What was sequenced was PBMCs or T cells enriched from blood (not recorded which). The CDR3 here is CASSMAAFYNEQFF. The CDR3 coding sequence is TGTGCCAGTAGTATGGCGGCTTTCTACAATGAGCAGTTCTTC.